This is a list of T cell receptor beta chains from one sample in a study of blood T cell repertoires in COVID-19. Data came from immunoSEQ multiplex PCR; TCRdb stores just in-frame clones and leaves some out. This sample has about 250,000 clones, with around nine tenths found just once. The specimen sequenced was peripheral blood. The receptors were gathered from a woman aged 55 to 70 who had recovered from COVID-19. The CDR3 runs from the conserved cysteine through the conserved F or W. The D gene is left open where the match is weak. Size tells how often a clone was seen (once, few, many) or the class of an expanded clone, and some rows leave it out.

abundance: once; j_gene: TRBJ1-1; v_gene: TRBV6-5; d_gene: .; CDR3nt: TGTGCCAGCAGACGGACAGCCCTGAACACTGAAGCTTTCTTT; CDR3aa: CASRRTALNTEAFF
abundance: .; j_gene: TRBJ2-7; v_gene: TRBV14; d_gene: .; CDR3nt: TGTGCCAGCAGATTCGGGGGTAGCTCCTACGAGCAGTACTTC; CDR3aa: CASRFGGSSYEQYF
abundance: few; j_gene: TRBJ1-6; v_gene: TRBV24-1; d_gene: TRBD1; CDR3nt: TGTGCCACCATGTCTTCCCCCCGGGACAGAAATTCACCCCTCCACTTT; CDR3aa: CATMSSPRDRNSPLHF
abundance: few; j_gene: TRBJ1-5; v_gene: TRBV5-1; d_gene: .; CDR3nt: TGCGCCAGCAGCTTGGCCGGGGGAACGGGAAATCAGCCCCAGCATTTT; CDR3aa: CASSLAGGTGNQPQHF
abundance: .; j_gene: TRBJ2-5; v_gene: TRBV15; d_gene: .; CDR3nt: TGTGCCACCAGCAGAGACCCGACGGAGGGGGAGACCCAGTACTTC; CDR3aa: CATSRDPTEGETQYF
abundance: .; j_gene: TRBJ2-7; v_gene: TRBV13; d_gene: .; CDR3nt: TGTGCCAGCAGCTTACCGACAGGCTACGAGCAGTACTTC; CDR3aa: CASSLPTGYEQYF
abundance: .; j_gene: TRBJ2-7; v_gene: TRBV5-1; d_gene: TRBD1; CDR3nt: TGCGCCAGCAGCAATGGACAGGGAGTCGACGAGCAGTACTTC; CDR3aa: CASSNGQGVDEQYF
abundance: .; j_gene: TRBJ2-7; v_gene: TRBV6-2/TRBV6-3; d_gene: TRBD1; CDR3nt: TGTGCCAGCAGTTACGGTGGGACAGGCTACGAGCAGTACTTC; CDR3aa: CASSYGGTGYEQYF
abundance: .; j_gene: TRBJ2-7; v_gene: TRBV5-6; d_gene: TRBD2; CDR3nt: TGTGCCAGCAGCCGAAGGACTAGCGGGGGGGGATACGAGCAGTACTTC; CDR3aa: CASSRRTSGGGYEQYF
abundance: .; j_gene: TRBJ2-7; v_gene: TRBV3-1/TRBV3-2; d_gene: .; CDR3nt: TGTGCCAGCAGCCGAGCCGGAGGCTACGAGCAGTACTTC; CDR3aa: CASSRAGGYEQYF
abundance: .; j_gene: TRBJ1-2; v_gene: TRBV7-2; d_gene: TRBD1; CDR3nt: TGTGCCAGCAGCTTAGACCGGACAGGTCGGGGCTACACCTTC; CDR3aa: CASSLDRTGRGYTF
abundance: .; j_gene: TRBJ2-7; v_gene: TRBV4-1; d_gene: .; CDR3nt: TGCGCCAGCAGCCAACCCGGACAGAGGGGTCCGTACGAGCAGTACTTC; CDR3aa: CASSQPGQRGPYEQYF
abundance: few; j_gene: TRBJ1-1; v_gene: TRBV4-1; d_gene: TRBD1; CDR3nt: TGCGCCAGCAGCCAGTTGCCCGGGACAGGGGGTTTCTTT; CDR3aa: CASSQLPGTGGFF
abundance: .; j_gene: TRBJ1-3; v_gene: TRBV7-8; d_gene: .; CDR3nt: TGTGCCAGCAGCTTCGCAGGGTACGGAAACACCATATATTTT; CDR3aa: CASSFAGYGNTIYF
abundance: .; j_gene: TRBJ1-5; v_gene: TRBV27; d_gene: TRBD1; CDR3nt: TGTGCCAGCTCGGGACAGGGGGCGGGCAATCAGCCCCAGCATTTT; CDR3aa: CASSGQGAGNQPQHF
abundance: .; j_gene: TRBJ1-1; v_gene: TRBV11-2; d_gene: TRBD1; CDR3nt: TGTGCCAGCAGGGATCCGGGACAGCCTTTCCGGACAAACCTTGAAGCTTTCTTT; CDR3aa: CASRDPGQPFRTNLEAFF
abundance: .; j_gene: TRBJ2-7; v_gene: TRBV11-2; d_gene: TRBD1; CDR3nt: TGTGCCAGCAGCACTAGGACAGGGTGGCAAAACGAGCAGTACTTC; CDR3aa: CASSTRTGWQNEQYF
abundance: .; j_gene: TRBJ2-1; v_gene: TRBV4-2; d_gene: TRBD2; CDR3nt: TGTGCCAGCAGCCAATTCTCCGGGACTAATGTCAATGAGCAGTTCTTC; CDR3aa: CASSQFSGTNVNEQFF